Presented here are 5 T cell receptor beta chains from one specimen sequenced in a study of T-cell reconstitution after alpha-beta-depleted transplantation in children. Unique molecular identifiers were incorporated when the TCRbeta library was constructed. Using its own MiXCR run on the PCR reads, TCRdb lists one record per CDR3 protein. The sample consists of hundreds of thousands of distinct CDR3 sequences, under 15% of them appearing once. Sequenced material: PBMCs, mostly from graft donor cells, taken 360 days after TCRalphabeta/CD19-depleted stem cell transplant. Receptor source: a male patient between 10 and 17 years old who had a stem cell transplant for acute myeloid leukemia, so the T cells may come from the graft donor.

Remarks on this clonotype: The CDR3 end shows no conserved phenylalanine or tryptophan, and so a read error is likely. The chain recombines TRBV24-1 with TRBJ1-2; D remains unclear. Germline values: CDR1 KGHDR, CDR2 SFDVKD. The CDR3 has 14 amino acids. V dropped 1 base and J dropped 8 bases, with 13 bases sitting between them. In nucleotides, the CDR3 is TGTGCCACCAGTGATTTCCCTGGGATGGGGGGCTACACCTAC. Encoded protein: CATSDFPGMGGYTY.

The rearrangement uses TRBV18 and TRBJ2-7, with D unclear. Trimming removed 0 bases from V and 1 base from J, with 13 bases in between. The length of the CDR3 is 16 residues. CDR1 is KGHSH and CDR2 is LQKENI in the germline V gene. The CDR3: CASSPPSGPGSYEQYF. CDR3 nucleotide sequence: TGTGCCAGCTCACCACCATCCGGGCCCGGGTCCTACGAGCAGTACTTC.

V gene TRBV20-1 combines with J gene TRBJ2-3, with TRBD2 matching 7 bases. The germline V gene encodes CDR1 DFQATT and CDR2 SNEGSKA (reference sequence). CDR3 length equals 15 residues. V was pared by 5 bases and J by 4 bases, with 12 bases of the junction left unmatched. The CDR3: CSAPPGREKADTQYF. Written as DNA, the CDR3 is TGCAGTGCTCCCCCTGGGAGGGAAAAGGCAGATACGCAGTATTTT.

Ten or more counts support this clonotype. The chain joins TRBV15 to TRBJ2-1, with D tentatively TRBD2 (6 bases). CDR1 LNHNV and CDR2 YYDKDF come from the germline V gene (reference sequence). The CDR3 has 17 amino acids. V lost 0 bases and J lost 0, with 12 bases in between. The CDR3 spells CATSRDPAGSSYNEQFF. In nucleotides, the CDR3 is TGTGCCACCAGCAGAGATCCCGCGGGGAGCTCCTACAATGAGCAGTTCTTC.

This clonotype has a handful of counts. This chain links TRBV28 with TRBJ2-1; no reliable D call. Germline values: CDR1 MDHEN, CDR2 SYDVKM. V dropped 5 bases and J dropped 3 bases, with 14 bases sitting between them. The CDR3 runs to 15 residues. In DNA, the CDR3 is TGTGCCAGCAGTCTACCTATACTCCGCTACAATGAGCAGTTCTTC. It yields the protein CASSLPILRYNEQFF.